This T cell receptor beta chain was retrieved from a study of T cell repertoires in cytomegalovirus infection. Study information: Public TCR beta signature analysis indicated the presence of both CMV infection and matching HLA type.

Of note for this clonotype: Its antigen is unidentified.

Study outcomes and limitations: Summed frequency of public TCR beta families distinguished CMV carriers with the relevant HLA. Clonotypes of TCR beta that were HLA-C-restricted and CMV-specific dominated the ex vivo response.

TCRdb called the reads again in MiXCR, with one record for every CDR3 protein. Altogether around 500,000 distinct CDR3 sequences are present, roughly 42% being singletons, with the ten largest covering around 44%. CDR1 is SQVTM and CDR2 is ANQGSEA in the germline V gene. Trimming cost V 4 bases and J 4 bases, with 11 bases left between them. The CDR3 covers 13 residues. The sequence was obtained from a human donor in good health (CMV status not recorded). Some clones in this sample may be carry-over from other donors' samples. The chain combines TRBV29-1 with TRBJ2-4, with D hard to call. The sample in question was cultured PBMCs, obtained from culture after CMV antigen stimulation. This CDR3 reads CSVGTRLKNIQYF. CDR3 nucleotides: TGCAGCGTTGGAACGCGGTTGAAAAACATTCAGTACTTC.